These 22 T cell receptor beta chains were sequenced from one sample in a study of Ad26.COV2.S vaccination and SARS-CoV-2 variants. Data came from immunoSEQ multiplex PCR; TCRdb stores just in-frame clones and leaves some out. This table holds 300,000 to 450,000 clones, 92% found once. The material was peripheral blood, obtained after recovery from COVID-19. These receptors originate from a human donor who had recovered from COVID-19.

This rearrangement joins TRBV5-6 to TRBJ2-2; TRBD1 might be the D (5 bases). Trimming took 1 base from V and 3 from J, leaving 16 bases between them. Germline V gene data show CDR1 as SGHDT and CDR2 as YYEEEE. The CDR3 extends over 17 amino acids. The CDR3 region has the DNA TGTGCCAGCAGCTTGCAGGGTTGGATGGTGGACACCGGGGAGCTGTTTTTT. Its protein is CASSLQGWMVDTGELFF.

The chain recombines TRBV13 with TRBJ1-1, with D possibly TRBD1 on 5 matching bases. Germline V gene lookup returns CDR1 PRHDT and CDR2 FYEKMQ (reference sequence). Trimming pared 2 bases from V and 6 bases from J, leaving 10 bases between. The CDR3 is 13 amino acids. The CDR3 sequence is CASSLLGRAEAFF. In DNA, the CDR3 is TGTGCCAGCAGCTTACTCGGCAGGGCTGAAGCTTTCTTT.

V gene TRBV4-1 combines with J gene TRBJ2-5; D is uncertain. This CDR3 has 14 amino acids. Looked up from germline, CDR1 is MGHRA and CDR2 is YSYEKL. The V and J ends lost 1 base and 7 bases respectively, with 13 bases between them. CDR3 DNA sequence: TGCGCCAGCAGCCAAGTCCTAGTGGTTGGGACCCAGTACTTC. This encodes CASSQVLVVGTQYF.

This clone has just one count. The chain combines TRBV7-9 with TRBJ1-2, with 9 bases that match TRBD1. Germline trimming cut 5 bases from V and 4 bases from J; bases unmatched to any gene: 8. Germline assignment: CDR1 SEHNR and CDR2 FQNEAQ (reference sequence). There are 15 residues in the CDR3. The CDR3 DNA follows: TGTGCCAGCAGCCGCACAGGGGGCGCAGGCTATGGCTACACCTTC. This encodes CASSRTGGAGYGYTF.

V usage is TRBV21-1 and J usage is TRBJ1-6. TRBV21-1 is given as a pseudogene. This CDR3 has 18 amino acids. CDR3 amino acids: CASSLKKGKGFGDSPLHF. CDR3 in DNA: TGTGCCAGCAGTTTGAAGAAGGGGAAGGGTTTCGGGGATTCACCCCTCCACTTT.

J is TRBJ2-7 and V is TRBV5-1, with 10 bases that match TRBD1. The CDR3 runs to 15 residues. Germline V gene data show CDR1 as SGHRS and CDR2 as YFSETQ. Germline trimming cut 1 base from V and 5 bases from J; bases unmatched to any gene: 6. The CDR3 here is CASSLTGQGVDEQYF. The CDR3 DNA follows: TGCGCCAGCAGCTTGACTGGACAGGGGGTAGACGAGCAGTACTTC.

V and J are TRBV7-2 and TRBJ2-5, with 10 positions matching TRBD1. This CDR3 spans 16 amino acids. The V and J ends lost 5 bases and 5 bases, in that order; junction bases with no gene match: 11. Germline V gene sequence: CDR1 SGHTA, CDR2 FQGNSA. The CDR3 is CASSLFDRGRFETQYF. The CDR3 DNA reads TGTGCCAGCAGCCTCTTTGACAGGGGGCGATTCGAGACCCAGTACTTC.

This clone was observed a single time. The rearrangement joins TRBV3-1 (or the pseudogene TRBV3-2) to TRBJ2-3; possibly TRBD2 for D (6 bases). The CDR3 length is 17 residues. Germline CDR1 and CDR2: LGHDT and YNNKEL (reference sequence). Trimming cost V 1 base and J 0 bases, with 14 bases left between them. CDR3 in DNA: TGTGCCAGCAGCCAAGCTGGCGGGGAGAGTAGCACAGATACGCAGTATTTT. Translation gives CASSQAGGESSTDTQYF.

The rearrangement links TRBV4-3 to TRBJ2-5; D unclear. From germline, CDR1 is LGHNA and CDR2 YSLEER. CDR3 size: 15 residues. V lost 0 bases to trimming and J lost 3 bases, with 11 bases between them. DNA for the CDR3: TGCGCCAGCAGCCAAGAGTCAGCGCGAAAAGAGACCCAGTACTTC. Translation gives CASSQESARKETQYF.

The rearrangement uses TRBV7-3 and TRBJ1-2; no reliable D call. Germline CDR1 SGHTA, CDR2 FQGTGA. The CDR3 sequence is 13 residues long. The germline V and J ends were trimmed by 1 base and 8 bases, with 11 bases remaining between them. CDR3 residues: CASSLIGGNGYTF. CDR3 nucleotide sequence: TGTGCCAGCAGCTTAATCGGAGGGAACGGCTACACCTTC.

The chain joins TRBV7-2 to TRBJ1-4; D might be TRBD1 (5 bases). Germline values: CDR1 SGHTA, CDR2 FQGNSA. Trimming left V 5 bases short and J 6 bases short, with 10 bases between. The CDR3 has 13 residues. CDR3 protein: CASSRSGHEKLFF. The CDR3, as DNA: TGTGCCAGCAGCCGTTCAGGGCATGAAAAACTGTTTTTT.

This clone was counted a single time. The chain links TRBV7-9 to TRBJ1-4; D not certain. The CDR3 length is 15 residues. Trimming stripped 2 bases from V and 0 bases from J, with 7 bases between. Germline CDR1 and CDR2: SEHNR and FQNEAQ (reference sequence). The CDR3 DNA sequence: TGTGCCAGCAGCTTAAGCGCAACAACTAATGAAAAACTGTTTTTT. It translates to CASSLSATTNEKLFF.

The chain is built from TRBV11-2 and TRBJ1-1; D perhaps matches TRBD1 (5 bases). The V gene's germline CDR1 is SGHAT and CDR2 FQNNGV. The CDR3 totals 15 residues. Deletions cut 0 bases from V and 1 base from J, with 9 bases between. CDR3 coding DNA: TGTGCCAGCAGCTTAGACCGAACAGGGAACACTGAAGCTTTCTTT. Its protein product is CASSLDRTGNTEAFF.

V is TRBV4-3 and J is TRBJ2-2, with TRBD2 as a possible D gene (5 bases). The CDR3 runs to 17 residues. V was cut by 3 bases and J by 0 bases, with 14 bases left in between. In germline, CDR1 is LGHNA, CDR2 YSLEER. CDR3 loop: CASSHLHPGANTGELFF. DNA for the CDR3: TGCGCCAGCAGCCACCTGCACCCCGGGGCGAACACCGGGGAGCTGTTTTTT.

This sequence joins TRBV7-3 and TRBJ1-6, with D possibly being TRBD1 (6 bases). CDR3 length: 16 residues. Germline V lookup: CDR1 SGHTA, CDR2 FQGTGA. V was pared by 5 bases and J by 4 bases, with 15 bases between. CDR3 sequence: CASSQDGGGYNSPLHF. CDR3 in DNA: TGTGCCAGCAGCCAGGACGGAGGGGGGTATAATTCACCCCTCCACTTT.

CDR3 bases: TGTGCCAGCCGTCGGACCAACACAGATACGCAGTATTTT. It codes for CASRRTNTDTQYF. The chain couples TRBV12-3 or TRBV12-4 to TRBJ2-3; unclear D gene. The CDR3 spans 13 residues. The germline V and J ends were trimmed by 8 bases and 2 bases, with 11 bases remaining between them.

The CDR3 DNA reads as TGCGCCAGCAGCTTGGTGGCAGGGAGCTCCTACGAGCAGTACTTC. Amino acids: CASSLVAGSSYEQYF. The chain combines TRBV5-1 with TRBJ2-7; D possibly matches TRBD1 or TRBD2 (5 bases each). The CDR3 loop spans 15 amino acids. In germline, CDR1 is SGHRS, CDR2 YFSETQ. The V and J ends lost 0 bases and 0 bases respectively, with 10 bases between them. The full variable domain, in which reference TRBV5-1 and TRBJ2-7 provide the parts outside the CDR3, is KAGVTQTPRYLIKTRGQQVTLSCSPISGHRSVSWYQQTPGQGLQFLFEYFSETQRNKGNFPGRFSGRQFSNSRSEMNVSTLELGDSALYLCASSLVAGSSYEQYFGPGTRLTVT.

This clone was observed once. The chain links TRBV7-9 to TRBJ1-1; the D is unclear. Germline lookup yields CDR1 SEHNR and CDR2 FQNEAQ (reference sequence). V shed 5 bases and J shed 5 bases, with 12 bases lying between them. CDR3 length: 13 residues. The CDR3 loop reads CASSSPGATEAFF. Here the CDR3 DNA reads TGTGCCAGCAGCAGCCCGGGAGCGACTGAAGCTTTCTTT.

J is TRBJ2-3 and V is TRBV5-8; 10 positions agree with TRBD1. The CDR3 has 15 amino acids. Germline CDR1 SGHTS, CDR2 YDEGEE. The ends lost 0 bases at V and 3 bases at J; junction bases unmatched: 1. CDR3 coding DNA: TGTGCCAGCAGCTTGGGACAGGGGGCTACAGATACGCAGTATTTT. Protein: CASSLGQGATDTQYF.

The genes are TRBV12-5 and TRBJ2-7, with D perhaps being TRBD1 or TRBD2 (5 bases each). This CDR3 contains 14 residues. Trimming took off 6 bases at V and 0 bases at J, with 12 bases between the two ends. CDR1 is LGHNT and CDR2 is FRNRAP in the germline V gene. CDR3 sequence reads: CASGLGPSSYEQYF. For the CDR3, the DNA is TGTGCTAGTGGCCTGGGACCGAGCTCCTACGAGCAGTACTTC.

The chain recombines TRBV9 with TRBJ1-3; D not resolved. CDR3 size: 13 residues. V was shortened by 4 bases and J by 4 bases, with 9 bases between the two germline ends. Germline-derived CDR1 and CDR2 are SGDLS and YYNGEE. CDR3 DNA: TGTGCCAGCAGCCGCGGAACAGGAAACACCATATATTTT. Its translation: CASSRGTGNTIYF.

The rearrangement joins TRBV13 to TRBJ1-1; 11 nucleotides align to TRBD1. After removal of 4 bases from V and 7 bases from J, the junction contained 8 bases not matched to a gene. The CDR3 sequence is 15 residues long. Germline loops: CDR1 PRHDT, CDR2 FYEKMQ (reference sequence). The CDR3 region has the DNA TGTGCCAGCAGCTCGTGGACAGGGGGCAGGGGTGAAGCTTTCTTT. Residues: CASSSWTGGRGEAFF. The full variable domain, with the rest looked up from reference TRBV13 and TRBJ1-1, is AAGVIQSPRHLIKEKRETATLKCYPIPRHDTVYWYQQGPGQDPQFLISFYEKMQSDKGSIPDRFSAQQFSDYHSELNMSSLELGDSALYFCASSSWTGGRGEAFFGQGTRLTVV.